The clone carrying this T cell receptor (beta chain) has ten or more counts. The same CDR3 can be traced to other DNA sequences in this sample. These data originate in a study of shared clonotypes between healthy human individuals. Produced via immunoSEQ multiplex PCR; TCRdb's table is partial and in-frame only. The sample has some 790,000 clones, roughly two thirds seen once; the top ten hold over 1.5%. This CDR3 contains 14 residues. Germline values: CDR1 SGHAT, CDR2 FQNNGV. V lost 0 bases, J lost 1 base, and 6 bases lay in between. Source material: memory CD4+ T cells sorted from blood. Subset here: CD45RA-negative fraction. The chain uses TRBV11-2 and TRBJ1-2; D not certain. This receptor was identified in a woman in her twenties or thirties in good health. The CDR3 nucleotides are TGTGCCAGCAGCTTAGACCGAAGTAACTATGGCTACACCTTC. Its translation is CASSLDRSNYGYTF.